The clone carrying this TCR beta chain came up many times. Its antigen is undetermined. This CDR3 has 19 amino acids. V lost 5 bases and J lost 2; bases outside the gene matches: 13. CDR1 and CDR2 from the germline V gene are SGHRS and YFSETQ. The sample is drawn from a study of response to subunit inactivated influenza vaccine. Study-wide findings and caveats: A suggestion made by the authors is that each seasonal influenza vaccination recruits few new T cells.

Via MiXCR, TCRdb re-called the RT-PCR reads, giving one row per CDR3 protein. The sample has roughly 700,000 distinct CDR3 sequences, approximately 15% seen once; the top ten hold roughly 6.4%. The specimen comprised PBMCs from blood, sampled around 14 days before vaccination. The clonotype was recovered from a man in his forties or fifties who received an inactivated influenza vaccine. The rearrangement uses TRBV5-1 and TRBJ2-2, with 12 bases identical to TRBD2. CDR3 nucleotide sequence: TGCGCCAGCAGTCGTCGGACTAGCGGGGCCACGCTAAACACCGGGGAGCTGTTTTTT. The encoded protein is CASSRRTSGATLNTGELFF.